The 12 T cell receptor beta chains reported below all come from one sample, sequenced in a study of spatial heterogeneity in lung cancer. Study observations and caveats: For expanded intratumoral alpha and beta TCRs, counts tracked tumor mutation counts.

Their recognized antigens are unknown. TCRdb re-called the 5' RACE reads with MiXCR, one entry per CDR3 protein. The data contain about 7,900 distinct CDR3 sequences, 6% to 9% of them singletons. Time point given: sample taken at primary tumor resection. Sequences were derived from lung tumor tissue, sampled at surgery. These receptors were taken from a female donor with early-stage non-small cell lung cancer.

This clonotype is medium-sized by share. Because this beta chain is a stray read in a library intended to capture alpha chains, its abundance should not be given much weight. CDR3: CASSRSTGHPYSNQPQHF. The CDR3 nucleotides are TGTGCCAGCAGCCGCTCAACAGGGCACCCTTATAGCAATCAGCCCCAGCATTTT. V gene TRBV7-8 combines with J gene TRBJ1-5, with a possible D match to TRBD1 (6 bases). Germline loops: CDR1 SGHVS, CDR2 FQNEAQ. The CDR3 consists of 18 residues. Deletions cut 5 bases from V and 0 bases from J, with 20 bases between.

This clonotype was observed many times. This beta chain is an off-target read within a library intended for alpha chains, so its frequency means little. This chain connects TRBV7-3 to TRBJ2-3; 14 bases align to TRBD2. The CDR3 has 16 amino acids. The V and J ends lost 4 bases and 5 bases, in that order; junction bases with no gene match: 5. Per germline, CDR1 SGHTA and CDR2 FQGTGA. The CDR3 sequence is CASSSGLAGVLDTQYF. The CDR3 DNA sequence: TGTGCCAGCAGCTCGGGACTAGCGGGAGTGTTAGATACGCAGTATTTT.

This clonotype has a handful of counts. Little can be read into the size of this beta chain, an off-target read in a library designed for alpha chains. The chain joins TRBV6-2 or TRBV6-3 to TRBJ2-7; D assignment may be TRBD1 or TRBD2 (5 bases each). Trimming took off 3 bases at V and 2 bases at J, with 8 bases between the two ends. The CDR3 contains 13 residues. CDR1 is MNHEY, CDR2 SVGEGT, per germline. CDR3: CASSYGGPYEQYF. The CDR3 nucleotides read TGTGCCAGCAGTTATGGGGGACCCTACGAGCAGTACTTC.

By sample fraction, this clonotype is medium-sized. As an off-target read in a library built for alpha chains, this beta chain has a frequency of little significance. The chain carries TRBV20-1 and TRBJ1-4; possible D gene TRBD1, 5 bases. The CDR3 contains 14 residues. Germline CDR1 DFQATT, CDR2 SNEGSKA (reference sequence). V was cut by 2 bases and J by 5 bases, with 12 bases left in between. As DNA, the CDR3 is TGCAGTGCTAGAATGCCGGGACTCAATGAAAAACTGTTTTTT. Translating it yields CSARMPGLNEKLFF.

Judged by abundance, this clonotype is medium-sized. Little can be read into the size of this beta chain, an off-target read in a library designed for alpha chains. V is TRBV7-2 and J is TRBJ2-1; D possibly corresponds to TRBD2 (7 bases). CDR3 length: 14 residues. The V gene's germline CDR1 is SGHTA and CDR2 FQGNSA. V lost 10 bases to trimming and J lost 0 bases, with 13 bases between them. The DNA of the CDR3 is TGTGCCACCCAGAGGGGGGGCTCCTACAATGAGCAGTTCTTC. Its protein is CATQRGGSYNEQFF. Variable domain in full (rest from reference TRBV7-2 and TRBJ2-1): GAGVSQSPSNKVTEKGKDVELRCDPISGHTALYWYRQSLGQGLEFLIYFQGNSAPDKSGLPSDRFSAERTGGSVSTLTIQRTQQEDSAVYLCATQRGGSYNEQFFGPGTRLTVL.

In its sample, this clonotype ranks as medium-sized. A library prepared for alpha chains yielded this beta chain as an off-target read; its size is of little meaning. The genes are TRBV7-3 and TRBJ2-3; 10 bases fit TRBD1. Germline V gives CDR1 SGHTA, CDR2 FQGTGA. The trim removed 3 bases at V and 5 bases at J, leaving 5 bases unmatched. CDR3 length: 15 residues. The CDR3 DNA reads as TGTGCCAGCAGCTTCGACGGGACAGGGGTAGATACGCAGTATTTT. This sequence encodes CASSFDGTGVDTQYF.

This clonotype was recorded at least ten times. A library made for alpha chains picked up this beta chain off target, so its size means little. This CDR3 reads CASSLKQRNQIQRGELFF. In DNA form, the CDR3 reads TGTGCCAGCAGCTTAAAGCAGAGGAACCAAATCCAAAGGGGGGAGCTGTTTTTT. The gene calls are TRBV7-3 and TRBJ2-2; D unresolved. This CDR3 spans 18 amino acids. The germline gives CDR1 SGHTA, CDR2 FQGTGA. With 1 base removed from V and 8 bases from J, the gap between germline ends came to 23 bases.

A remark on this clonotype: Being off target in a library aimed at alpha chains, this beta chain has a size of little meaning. The CDR3 here is CASSLVGSGSWDTQYF. CDR3 DNA: TGCGCCAGCAGCTTGGTCGGTAGCGGGAGTTGGGATACGCAGTATTTT. The chain has TRBV5-1 and TRBJ2-3, with 9 positions matching TRBD2. The J segment lost 6 bases and the V segment lost 0 bases, leaving 8 bases of the junction unmatched. Germline CDR1 reads SGHRS; CDR2 reads YFSETQ. This CDR3 comprises 16 residues.

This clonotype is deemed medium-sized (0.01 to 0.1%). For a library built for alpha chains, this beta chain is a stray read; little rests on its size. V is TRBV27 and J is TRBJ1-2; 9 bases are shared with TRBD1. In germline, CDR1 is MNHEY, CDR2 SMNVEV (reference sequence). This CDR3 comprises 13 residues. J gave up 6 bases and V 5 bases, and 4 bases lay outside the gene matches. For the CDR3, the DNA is TGTGCCAGCAGTAATACAGGGGGCGATGGCTACACCTTC. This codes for CASSNTGGDGYTF.

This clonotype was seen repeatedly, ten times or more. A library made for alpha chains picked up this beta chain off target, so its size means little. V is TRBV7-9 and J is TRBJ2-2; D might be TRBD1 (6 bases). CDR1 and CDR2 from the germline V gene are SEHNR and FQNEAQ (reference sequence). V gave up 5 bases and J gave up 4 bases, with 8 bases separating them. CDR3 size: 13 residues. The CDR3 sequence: CASSEDSTGELFF. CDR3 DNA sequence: TGTGCCAGCAGCGAGGACAGCACCGGGGAGCTGTTTTTT.

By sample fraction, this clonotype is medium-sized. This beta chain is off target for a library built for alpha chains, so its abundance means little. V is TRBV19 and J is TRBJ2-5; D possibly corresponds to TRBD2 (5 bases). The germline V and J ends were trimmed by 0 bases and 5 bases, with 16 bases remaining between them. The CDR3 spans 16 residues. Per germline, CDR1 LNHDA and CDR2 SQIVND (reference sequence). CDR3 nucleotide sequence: TGTGCCAGTAGTATAGATCGCGTCGGGGTTCAGGAGACCCAGTACTTC. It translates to CASSIDRVGVQETQYF.

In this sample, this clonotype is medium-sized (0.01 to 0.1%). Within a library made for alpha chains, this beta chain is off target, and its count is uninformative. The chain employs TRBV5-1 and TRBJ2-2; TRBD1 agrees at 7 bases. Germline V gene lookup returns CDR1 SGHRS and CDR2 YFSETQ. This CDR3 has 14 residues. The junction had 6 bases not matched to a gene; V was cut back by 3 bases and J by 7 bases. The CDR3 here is CASSSSRQGGELFF. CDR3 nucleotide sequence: TGCGCCAGCAGCTCCTCGAGACAGGGCGGGGAGCTGTTTTTT.